One TCR beta chain is described in this entry. Original processing notes: Amplification of reference gene primers was used by the study to estimate nucleated cell counts. Profiled with immunoSEQ multiplex PCR; TCRdb holds only in-frame clones, not every one. That table supplies the V and J calls and clone size; D and trimming were determined from the DNA. This repertoire shows over 30,000 clones, more than 75% found once; its top ten account for about 63%. The data originate from a study of blood T cell repertoires in COVID-19. About the research overall: The United States, Italy and Spain were the sources of the acute and convalescent COVID-19 samples.

The CDR3 has 12 amino acids. Deletions cut 8 bases from V and 7 bases from J, with 11 bases between. Per the germline V gene, CDR1 is LGHDT and CDR2 is YNNKEL (reference sequence). The material sequenced was peripheral blood. This TCR was recovered from a man aged 65 to 79 with acute or convalescent COVID-19. The rearrangement links TRBV3-1 (or the pseudogene TRBV3-2) to TRBJ1-4; maybe TRBD1 (5 bases). CDR3 nucleotide sequence: TGTGCCAGCGGGCGGGGGTTTGAAAAACTGTTTTTT. Its protein product is CASGRGFEKLFF.